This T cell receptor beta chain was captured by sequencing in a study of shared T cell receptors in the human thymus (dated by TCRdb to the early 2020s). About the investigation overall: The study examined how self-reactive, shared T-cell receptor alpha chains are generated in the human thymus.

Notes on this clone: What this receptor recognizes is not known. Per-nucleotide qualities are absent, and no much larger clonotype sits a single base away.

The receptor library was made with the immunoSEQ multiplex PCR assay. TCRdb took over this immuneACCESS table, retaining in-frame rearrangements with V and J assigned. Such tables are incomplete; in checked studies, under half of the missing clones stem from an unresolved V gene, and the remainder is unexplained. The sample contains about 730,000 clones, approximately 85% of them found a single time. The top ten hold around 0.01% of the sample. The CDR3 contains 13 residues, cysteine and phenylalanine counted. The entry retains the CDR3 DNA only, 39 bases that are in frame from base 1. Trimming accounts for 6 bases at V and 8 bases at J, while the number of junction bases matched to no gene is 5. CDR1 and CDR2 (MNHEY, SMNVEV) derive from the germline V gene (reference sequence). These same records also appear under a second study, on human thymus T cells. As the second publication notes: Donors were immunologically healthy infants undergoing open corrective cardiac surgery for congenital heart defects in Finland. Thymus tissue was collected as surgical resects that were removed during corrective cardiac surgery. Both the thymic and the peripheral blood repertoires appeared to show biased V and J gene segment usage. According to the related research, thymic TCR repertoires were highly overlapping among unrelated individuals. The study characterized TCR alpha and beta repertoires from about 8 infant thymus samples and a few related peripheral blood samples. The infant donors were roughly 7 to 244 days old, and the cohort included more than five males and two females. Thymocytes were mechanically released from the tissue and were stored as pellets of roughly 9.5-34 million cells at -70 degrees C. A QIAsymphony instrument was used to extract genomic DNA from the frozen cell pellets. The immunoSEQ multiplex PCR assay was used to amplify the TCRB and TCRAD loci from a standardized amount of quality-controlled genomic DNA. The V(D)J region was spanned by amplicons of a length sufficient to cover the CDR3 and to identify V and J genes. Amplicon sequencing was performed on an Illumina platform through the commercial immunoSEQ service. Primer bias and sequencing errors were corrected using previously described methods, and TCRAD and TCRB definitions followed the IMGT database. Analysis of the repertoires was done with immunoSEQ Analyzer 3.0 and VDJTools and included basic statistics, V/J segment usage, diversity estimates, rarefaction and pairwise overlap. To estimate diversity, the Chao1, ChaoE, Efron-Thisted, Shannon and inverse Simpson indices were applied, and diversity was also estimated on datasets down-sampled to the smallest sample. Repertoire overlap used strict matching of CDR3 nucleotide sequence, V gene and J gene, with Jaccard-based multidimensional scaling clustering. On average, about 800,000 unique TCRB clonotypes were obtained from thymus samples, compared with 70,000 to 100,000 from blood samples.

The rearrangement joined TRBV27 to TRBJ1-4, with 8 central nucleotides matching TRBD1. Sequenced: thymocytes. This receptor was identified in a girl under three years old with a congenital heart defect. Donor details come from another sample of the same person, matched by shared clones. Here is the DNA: TGTGCCAGCAGCCCGGACAGGGAAGAAAAACTGTTTTTT. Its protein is CASSPDREEKLFF.